Each of the 13 T cell receptor beta chains below was sequenced from the same sample in a study of graft-versus-host responses after intestinal transplantation. Sequenced by immunoSEQ multiplex PCR; TCRdb stores in-frame clones only, minus some. Counted here are around 21,000 clones, 30% to 40% occurring once; the ten biggest clones make up 9.2%. Co-plated with some 200,000 CFSE-labeled responder cells were some 200,000 irradiated, violet-dye-labeled stimulator cells. The sequenced sample was alloreactive CD8+ T cells from a mixed lymphocyte reaction culture, obtained before intestinal transplant. Documented subset: CFSE-low proliferating T cells sorted from roughly six-day pre-transplant mixed lymphocyte reaction (GvH or HvG direction). The receptors come from a human patient who received an intestinal transplant.

Only one count was recorded for this clone. A junction end diverges from the germline sequence, so it may reflect a read error. The sample holds other DNA sequences that translate to the same CDR3. The chain carries TRBV7-3 and TRBJ2-4, with TRBD1 as a possible D gene (8 bases). The length of the CDR3 is 16 residues. The germline V gene has CDR1 SGHTA and CDR2 FQGTGA. The CDR3 bases are TGCGCCAGCAGCTTAATGACAGGGGAGGGCAAAAACATTCAGTACTTC. Translation: CASSLMTGEGKNIQYF.

This sequence joins TRBV28 and TRBJ1-2, with D hard to call. The CDR3 consists of 13 residues. CDR1 is MDHEN and CDR2 is SYDVKM in the germline V gene. V dropped 2 bases and J dropped 4 bases, with 8 bases sitting between them. As DNA, the CDR3 is TGTGCCAGCAGTTTAGAGCGGGGCTATGGCTACACCTTC. Residues: CASSLERGYGYTF.

The rearrangement uses TRBV25-1 and TRBJ2-3; maybe TRBD1 (6 bases). The germline V gene encodes CDR1 MGHDK and CDR2 SYGVNS. V was pared by 3 bases and J by 3 bases, with 19 bases between. The CDR3 runs to 17 residues. The CDR3 here is CASSDYLRGLATDTQYF. The CDR3 DNA reads TGTGCCAGCAGTGATTATCTCAGGGGCTTGGCGACAGATACGCAGTATTTT. The full variable domain, with the rest looked up from reference TRBV25-1 and TRBJ2-3, is EADIYQTPRYLVIGTGKKITLECSQTMGHDKMYWYQQDPGMELHLIHYSYGVNSTEKGDLSSESTVSRIRTEHFPLTLESARPSHTSQYLCASSDYLRGLATDTQYFGPGTRLTVL.

The chain employs TRBV6-5 and TRBJ1-1; D not certain. Trimming removed 8 bases from V and 0 bases from J, with 10 bases in between. Germline lookup yields CDR1 MNHEY and CDR2 SVGAGI. This CDR3 is 13 amino acids long. The CDR3 DNA follows: TGTGCCAGCGAGGCATCTATGAACACTGAAGCTTTCTTT. Protein sequence: CASEASMNTEAFF.

This chain joins TRBV28 and TRBJ2-3, with 11 nucleotides matching TRBD2. Trimming at V came to 3 bases and at J to 0 bases, leaving 2 bases not matched to a gene. Germline V gene lookup returns CDR1 MDHEN and CDR2 SYDVKM. The CDR3 has 16 residues. DNA of the CDR3: TGTGCCAGCAGTTTCATAGCGGGAGGGAGCACAGATACGCAGTATTTT. Residues: CASSFIAGGSTDTQYF.

By share, this clone ranks as large (0.1 to 1%). The gene calls are TRBV6-5 and TRBJ2-7; 12 positions agree with TRBD2. V shed 6 bases and J 5 bases; nucleotides not matched to a gene: 5. In germline, CDR1 is MNHEY, CDR2 SVGAGI. This CDR3 is 14 amino acids long. CDR3 residues: CASSPRTSGNEQYF. The CDR3 nucleotides are TGTGCCAGCAGCCCTAGGACTAGCGGGAACGAGCAGTACTTC.

This clone was seen a handful of times. V usage is TRBV19 and J usage is TRBJ2-3; 8 nucleotides align to TRBD2. V shed 6 bases, J shed 0 bases, and the junction held 8 bases outside the gene matches. This CDR3 comprises 16 residues. Germline lookup yields CDR1 LNHDA and CDR2 SQIVND (reference sequence). The CDR3 DNA is TGTGCCAGTAGCCCACGGGTAGCGGGGAGCACAGATACGCAGTATTTT. Translation: CASSPRVAGSTDTQYF. Based on the CDR3 plus reference TRBV19 and TRBJ2-3, the full variable domain is DGGITQSPKYLFRKEGQNVTLSCEQNLNHDAMYWYRQDPGQGLRLIYYSQIVNDFQKGDIAEGYSVSREKKESFPLTVTSAQKNPTAFYLCASSPRVAGSTDTQYFGPGTRLTVL.

This clone was seen more than once but under ten times. This chain links TRBV5-1 with TRBJ2-1; D perhaps matches TRBD1 (6 bases). The V and J ends lost 5 bases and 4 bases respectively, with 10 bases between them. Germline V gene lookup returns CDR1 SGHRS and CDR2 YFSETQ. The CDR3 runs to 13 residues. The CDR3 sequence is CASRRQDYNEQFF. For the CDR3, the DNA is TGCGCCAGCAGACGACAGGATTACAATGAGCAGTTCTTC.

The rearrangement joins TRBV7-9 to TRBJ2-7; 7 bases agree with TRBD1. Germline V gene lookup returns CDR1 SEHNR and CDR2 FQNEAQ (reference sequence). V was clipped by 10 bases and J by 0 bases; unmatched bases: 6. The CDR3 is 13 residues long. This chain's CDR3 is CAIQGKLSYEQYF. CDR3 DNA: TGTGCCATACAGGGGAAACTCTCCTACGAGCAGTACTTC.

The chain joins TRBV4-2 to TRBJ2-2, with D hard to call. In germline, CDR1 is LGHNA, CDR2 YNFKEQ. The V and J ends lost 1 base and 4 bases respectively, with 13 bases between them. This CDR3 has 16 amino acids. The CDR3 loop is CASSQVSFLTTGELFF. CDR3 coding DNA: TGTGCCAGCAGCCAAGTCTCATTCTTAACCACCGGGGAGCTGTTTTTT.

This clone showed up just a few times. This chain joins TRBV13 and TRBJ1-2; a weak D match, TRBD1 (5 bases). The CDR3 runs 16 residues. V was cut by 4 bases and J by 5 bases, with 20 bases left in between. Germline assignment: CDR1 PRHDT and CDR2 FYEKMQ (reference sequence). The CDR3 region is CASSYTGSRVLYGYTF. The CDR3 DNA reads TGTGCCAGCAGCTATACAGGCAGCCGCGTTTTGTATGGCTACACCTTC.

As DNA, the CDR3 is TGTGCCAGCACCCCGGGACAGGACACCGGGGAGCTGTTTTTT. This gives the protein CASTPGQDTGELFF. The V call is TRBV6-1, the J call TRBJ2-2, with 8 bases matching TRBD1. The J segment lost 3 bases and the V segment lost 7 bases, leaving 4 bases of the junction unmatched. The CDR3 is 14 amino acids. CDR1 and CDR2 (germline): MNHNS, SASEGT.

This clone was seen a handful of times. The rearrangement uses TRBV7-9 and TRBJ2-1; TRBD2 matches 7 bases. The CDR3 sequence is 15 residues long. The germline gives CDR1 SEHNR, CDR2 FQNEAQ (reference sequence). Trimming at V came to 0 bases and at J to 6 bases, leaving 5 bases not matched to a gene. Here the CDR3 DNA reads TGTGCCAGCAGCTTAGCTTGGACTAGAGGCAATGAGCAGTTCTTC. Protein sequence: CASSLAWTRGNEQFF.